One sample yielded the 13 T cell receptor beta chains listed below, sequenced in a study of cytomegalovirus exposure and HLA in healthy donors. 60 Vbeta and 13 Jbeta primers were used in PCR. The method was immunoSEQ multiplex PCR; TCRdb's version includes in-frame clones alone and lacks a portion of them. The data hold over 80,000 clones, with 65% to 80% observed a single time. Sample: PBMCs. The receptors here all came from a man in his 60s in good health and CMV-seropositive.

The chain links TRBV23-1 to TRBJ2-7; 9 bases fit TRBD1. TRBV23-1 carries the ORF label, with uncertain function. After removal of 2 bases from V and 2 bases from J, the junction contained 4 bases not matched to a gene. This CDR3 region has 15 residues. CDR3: CASSQPGQGTYEQYF. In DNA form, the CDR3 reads TGCGCCAGCAGTCAACCAGGACAGGGGACCTACGAGCAGTACTTC.

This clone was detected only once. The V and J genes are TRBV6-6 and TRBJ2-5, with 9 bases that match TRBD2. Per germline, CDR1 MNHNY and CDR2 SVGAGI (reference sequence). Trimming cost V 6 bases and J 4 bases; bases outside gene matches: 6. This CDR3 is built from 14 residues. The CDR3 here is CASSDGTSRETQYF. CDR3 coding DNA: TGTGCCAGCAGCGACGGGACTAGCAGAGAGACCCAGTACTTC.

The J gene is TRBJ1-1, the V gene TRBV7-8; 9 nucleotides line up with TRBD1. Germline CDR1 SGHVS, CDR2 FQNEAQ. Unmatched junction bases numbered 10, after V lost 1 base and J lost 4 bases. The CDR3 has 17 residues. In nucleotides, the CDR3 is TGTGCCAGCAGCTTAGATTGGACAGGGGAAGTGCTCACTGAAGCTTTCTTT. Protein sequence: CASSLDWTGEVLTEAFF.

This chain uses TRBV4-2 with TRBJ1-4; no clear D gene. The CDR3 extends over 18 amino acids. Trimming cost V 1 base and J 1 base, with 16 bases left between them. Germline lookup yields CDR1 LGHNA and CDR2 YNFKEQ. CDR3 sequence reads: CASSQVEGMGVTNEKLFF. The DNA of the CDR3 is TGTGCCAGCAGCCAAGTGGAGGGTATGGGTGTAACTAATGAAAAACTGTTTTTT.

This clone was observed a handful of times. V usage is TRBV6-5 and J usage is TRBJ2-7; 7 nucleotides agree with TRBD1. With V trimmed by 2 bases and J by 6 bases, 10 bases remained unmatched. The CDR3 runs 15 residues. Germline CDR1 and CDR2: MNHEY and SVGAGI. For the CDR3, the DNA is TGTGCCAGCAGTTACACAGGGGACAAGCTCAGCGAGCAGTACTTC. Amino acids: CASSYTGDKLSEQYF.

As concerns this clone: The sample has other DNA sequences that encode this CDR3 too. The CDR3 nucleotides are TGTGCCAGCAGCTTAGAAGGCGCTAGCGGTACCTACGAGCAGTACTTC. It yields the protein CASSLEGASGTYEQYF. The chain carries TRBV7-2 and TRBJ2-7; TRBD2 aligns across 7 bases. This CDR3 is built from 16 residues. Trimming took 1 base from V and 2 from J; bases not matched to a gene: 8. The germline CDR1 and CDR2 sequences are SGHTA and FQGNSA.

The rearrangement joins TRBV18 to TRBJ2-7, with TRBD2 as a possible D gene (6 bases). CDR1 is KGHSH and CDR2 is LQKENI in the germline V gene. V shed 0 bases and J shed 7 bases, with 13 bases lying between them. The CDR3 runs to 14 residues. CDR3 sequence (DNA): TGTGCCAGCTCACCACCCGGGAAGACTAGGGAGCAGTACTTC. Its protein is CASSPPGKTREQYF.

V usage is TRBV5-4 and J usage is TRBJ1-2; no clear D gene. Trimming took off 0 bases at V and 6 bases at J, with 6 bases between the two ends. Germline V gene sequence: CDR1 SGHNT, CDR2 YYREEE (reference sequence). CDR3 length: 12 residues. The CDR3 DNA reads TGTGCCAGCAGCTTGGGGCAGAATGGCTACACCTTC. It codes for CASSLGQNGYTF. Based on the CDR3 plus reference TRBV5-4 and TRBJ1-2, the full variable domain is ETGVTQSPTHLIKTRGQQVTLRCSSQSGHNTVSWYQQALGQGPQFIFQYYREEENGRGNFPPRFSGLQFPNYSSELNVNALELDDSALYLCASSLGQNGYTFGSGTRLTVV.

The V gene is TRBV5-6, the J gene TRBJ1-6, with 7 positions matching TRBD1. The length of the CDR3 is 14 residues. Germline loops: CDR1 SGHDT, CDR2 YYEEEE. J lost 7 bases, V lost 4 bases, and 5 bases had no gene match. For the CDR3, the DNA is TGTGCCAGCAGCAGGGGACAGTGGAATTCACCCCTCCACTTT. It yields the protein CASSRGQWNSPLHF.

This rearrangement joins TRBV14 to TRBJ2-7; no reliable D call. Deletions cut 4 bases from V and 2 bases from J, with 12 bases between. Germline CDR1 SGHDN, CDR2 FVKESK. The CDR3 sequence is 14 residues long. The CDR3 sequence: CASSLPGHPYEQYF. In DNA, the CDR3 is TGTGCCAGCAGCCTACCGGGTCACCCCTACGAGCAGTACTTC.

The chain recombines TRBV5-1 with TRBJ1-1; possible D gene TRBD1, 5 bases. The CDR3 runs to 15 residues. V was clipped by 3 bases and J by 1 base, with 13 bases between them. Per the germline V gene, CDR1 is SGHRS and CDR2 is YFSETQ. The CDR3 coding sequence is TGCGCCAGCAGCTCCCCTGGTGGGGCGAACACTGAAGCTTTCTTT. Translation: CASSSPGGANTEAFF.

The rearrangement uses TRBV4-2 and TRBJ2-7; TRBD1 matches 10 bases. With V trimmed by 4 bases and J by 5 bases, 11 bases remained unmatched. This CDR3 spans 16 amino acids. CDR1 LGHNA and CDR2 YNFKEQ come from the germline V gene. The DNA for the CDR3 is TGTGCCAGCAGCCGCACAGACAGGGGGCTTTCTCACGAGCAGTACTTC. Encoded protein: CASSRTDRGLSHEQYF.

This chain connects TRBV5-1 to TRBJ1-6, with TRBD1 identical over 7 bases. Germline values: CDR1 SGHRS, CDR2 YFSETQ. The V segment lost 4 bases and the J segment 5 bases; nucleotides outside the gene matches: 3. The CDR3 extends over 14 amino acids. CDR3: CASSAGTDNSPLHF. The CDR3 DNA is TGCGCCAGCAGCGCCGGGACAGATAATTCACCCCTCCACTTT.